The clone carrying this T cell receptor beta chain was seen a single time. The sample is drawn from a study of T-cell memory formation after mild COVID-19. Each CDR3 protein gets one entry after TCRdb re-called the 5' RACE reads with MiXCR. Seen here are 200,000 to 300,000 distinct CDR3 sequences, approximately 9% observed once, and the top ten hold around 23%. Between the trimmed V and J ends, which lost 0 bases and 6 bases, there was a span of 12 bases. The CDR3 runs 15 residues. CDR1 and CDR2 (germline): LGHDT, YNNKEL (reference sequence). Sequenced sample: PBMCs or a T cell subset sorted from them (not recorded which). The rearrangement joins TRBV3-1 to TRBJ2-1, with D possibly matching TRBD2 (7 bases). The receptor was derived from a man between 18 and 35 years old who had mild COVID-19 (a few samples of this study predate the infection). Cell type and time point are not known. The CDR3 loop is CASSQDLRGANEQFF. DNA of the CDR3: TGTGCCAGCAGCCAAGATTTACGGGGGGCCAATGAGCAGTTCTTC.